The source of this T cell receptor beta chain is a study of T cell changes during pregnancy in multiple sclerosis (dated by TCRdb to the late 2010s). Looking at the study overall: The study examined how the T cell repertoire changed over the course of pregnancy in women with multiple sclerosis.

Libraries were constructed by the immunoSEQ multiplex PCR assay. TCRdb's version of the immuneACCESS table is confined to in-frame rearrangements and falls short of the full clone set. An unresolved V gene accounts for under half of the shortfall where checked; the remainder is of unknown origin. This sample comprises around 100,000 clones, about 90% of them detected only once. Roughly 1.4% of the sample lies in the top ten. The germline V gene provides CDR1 SGDLS and CDR2 YYNGEE. From its cysteine to its phenylalanine, the CDR3 spans 13 amino acids. The CDR3 DNA has 39 bases and is translated from base 1. V and J are truncated by 3 bases and 1 base respectively, leaving an intervening sequence of 8 bases. In the case of this clone: It lacks a known antigen. Base qualities were left out, and no much larger clone turns up one base away.

This material consisted of peripheral blood, taken in the third trimester of pregnancy. The sequence was obtained from a female donor with multiple sclerosis, enrolled in a pregnancy study. The rearranged chain carries TRBV9 and TRBJ2-7; the D region possibly corresponds to TRBD2 (5 bases align). Read as DNA, the sequence is TGTGCCAGCAGCGCGGACTCTTCCTACGAGCAGTACTTC. It codes for CASSADSSYEQYF.